The 9 T cell receptor beta chains below come from one sample, sequenced in a study of cytomegalovirus exposure and HLA in healthy donors. Vbeta (60) and Jbeta (13) primers were used in the PCR. Assay: immunoSEQ multiplex PCR; the TCRdb copy retains only in-frame clones and omits some. Altogether roughly 140,000 clones are present, around 73% being singletons, with the ten largest covering around 3.2%. The sample taken for sequencing was PBMCs. The receptors originated from a female donor in good health and CMV-seronegative.

The genes are TRBV5-1 and TRBJ1-6; 8 bases align to TRBD1. V dropped 1 base and J dropped 10; count of bases not matched to a gene: 7. This CDR3 spans 15 amino acids. Germline CDR1 SGHRS, CDR2 YFSETQ. CDR3 loop: CASSLMDRAISPLHF. CDR3 coding DNA: TGCGCCAGCAGCTTGATGGACAGGGCAATATCACCCCTCCACTTT.

The chain employs TRBV5-1 and TRBJ2-7, with D possibly being TRBD1 (6 bases). The ends were cut back, 0 bases at V and 11 bases at J, with 15 bases in the middle. The V gene's germline CDR1 is SGHRS and CDR2 YFSETQ. This CDR3 contains 13 residues. CDR3: CASSLEQGQQKYF. The CDR3 DNA reads as TGCGCCAGCAGCTTGGAACAGGGCCAGCAGAAGTACTTC.

This clone was found a few times. V gene TRBV10-1 combines with J gene TRBJ1-5, with TRBD1 as a possible D gene (6 bases). The germline V gene encodes CDR1 WNHNN and CDR2 SYGVQD (reference sequence). The germline V and J ends were trimmed by 6 bases and 6 bases, with 21 bases remaining between them. The CDR3 runs 16 residues. The CDR3 sequence: CASSPGVREVSQPQHF. CDR3 nucleotide sequence: TGCGCCAGCAGCCCAGGGGTTAGGGAAGTTAGTCAGCCCCAGCATTTT.

The rearrangement links TRBV6-5 to TRBJ1-2; 7 nucleotides agree with TRBD1. J gave up 4 bases and V 0 bases, and 2 bases lay outside the gene matches. CDR1 and CDR2 from the germline V gene are MNHEY and SVGAGI. The CDR3 is made up of 14 amino acids. The CDR3 loop reads CASSYSRDSYGYTF. CDR3 sequence (DNA): TGTGCCAGCAGTTACTCCCGGGACAGCTATGGCTACACCTTC.

The gene calls are TRBV5-6 and TRBJ2-1; TRBD2 aligns across 9 bases. This CDR3 has 16 residues. Germline V CDR1 and CDR2: SGHDT, YYEEEE. V shed 0 bases, J shed 4 bases, and the junction held 5 bases outside the gene matches. DNA for the CDR3: TGTGCCAGCAGCTTGGCCGGGCTAGCGGGGTACAATGAGCAGTTCTTC. Amino acids: CASSLAGLAGYNEQFF.

This clone has just a few counts. V usage is TRBV4-3 and J usage is TRBJ2-7; D unclear. Germline V gene data show CDR1 as LGHNA and CDR2 as YSLEER. This CDR3 contains 15 residues. Trimming cost V 1 base and J 3 bases, with 13 bases left between them. CDR3 DNA sequence: TGCGCCAGCAGCCAAGGTTGGCAAGTTCACTACGAGCAGTACTTC. It specifies CASSQGWQVHYEQYF.

Comments on this clone: This sample includes further DNA sequences coding for the same CDR3. This rearrangement joins TRBV27 to TRBJ1-2, with D perhaps TRBD1 (5 bases). The germline V gene encodes CDR1 MNHEY and CDR2 SMNVEV (reference sequence). The CDR3 has 13 amino acids. Trimming pared 3 bases from V and 1 base from J, leaving 6 bases between. CDR3 DNA: TGTGCCAGCAGTTTCGGGGGTAACTATGGCTACACCTTC. It encodes CASSFGGNYGYTF.

The gene calls are TRBV27 and TRBJ2-3, with 7 bases fitting TRBD2. CDR1 and CDR2 from the germline V gene are MNHEY and SMNVEV (reference sequence). Losses at the gene ends were 4 bases for V and 0 bases for J; bases not matched to a gene: 4. The CDR3 is made up of 15 amino acids. The CDR3 loop is CASSSLGGSTDTQYF. As DNA, the CDR3 is TGTGCCAGCAGTTCCCTGGGGGGGAGCACAGATACGCAGTATTTT.

The V and J genes are TRBV19 and TRBJ2-6; TRBD1 is a possible D gene (6 bases). V lost 4 bases, J lost 1 base, and 11 bases lay in between. The CDR3 is made up of 16 amino acids. CDR1 and CDR2 (germline): LNHDA, SQIVND (reference sequence). CDR3 sequence reads: CASSTGQLSGANVLTF. For the CDR3, the DNA is TGTGCCAGTAGTACTGGACAGCTATCTGGGGCCAACGTCCTGACTTTC.